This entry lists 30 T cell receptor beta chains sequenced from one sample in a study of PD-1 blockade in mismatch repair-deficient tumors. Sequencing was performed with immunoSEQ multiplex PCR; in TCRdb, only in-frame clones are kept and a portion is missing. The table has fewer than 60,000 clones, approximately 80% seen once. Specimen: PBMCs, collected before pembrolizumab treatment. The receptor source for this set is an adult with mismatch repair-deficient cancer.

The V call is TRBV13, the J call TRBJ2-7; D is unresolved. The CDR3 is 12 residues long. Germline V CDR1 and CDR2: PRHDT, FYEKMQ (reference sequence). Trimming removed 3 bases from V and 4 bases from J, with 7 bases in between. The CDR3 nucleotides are TGTGCCAGCAGCTTTCCTCGATACGAGCAGTACTTC. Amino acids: CASSFPRYEQYF.

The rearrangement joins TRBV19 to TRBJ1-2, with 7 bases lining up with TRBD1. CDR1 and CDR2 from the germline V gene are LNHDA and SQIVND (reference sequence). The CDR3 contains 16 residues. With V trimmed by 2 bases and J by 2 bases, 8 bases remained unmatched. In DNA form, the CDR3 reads TGTGCCAGTAGTATACGGCAGGGGGGTTCGAACTATGGCTACACCTTC. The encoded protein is CASSIRQGGSNYGYTF.

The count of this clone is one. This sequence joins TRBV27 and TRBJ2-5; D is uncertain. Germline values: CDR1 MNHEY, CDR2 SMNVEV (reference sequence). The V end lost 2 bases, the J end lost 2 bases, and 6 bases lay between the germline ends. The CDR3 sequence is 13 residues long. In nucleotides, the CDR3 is TGTGCCAGCAGTTTAGCCGTACAAGAGACCCAGTACTTC. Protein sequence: CASSLAVQETQYF.

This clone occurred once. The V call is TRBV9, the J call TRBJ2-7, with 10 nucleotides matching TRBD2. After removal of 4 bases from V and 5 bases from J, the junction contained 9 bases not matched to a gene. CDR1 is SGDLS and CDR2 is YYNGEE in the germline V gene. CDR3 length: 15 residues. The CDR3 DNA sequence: TGTGCCAGCAGCCCCCCCAGCGGGAGGGACAACGAGCAGTACTTC. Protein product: CASSPPSGRDNEQYF.

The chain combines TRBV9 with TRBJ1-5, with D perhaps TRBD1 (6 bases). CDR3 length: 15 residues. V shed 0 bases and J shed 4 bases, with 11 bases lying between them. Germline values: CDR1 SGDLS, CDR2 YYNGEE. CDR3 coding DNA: TGTGCCAGCAGCGTAGACGGGACACGGAATCAGCCCCAGCATTTT. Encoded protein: CASSVDGTRNQPQHF.

The CDR3 coding sequence is TGTGCCACCAGCAGAGTCCCGGAAACCTACGAGCAGTACTTC. It specifies CATSRVPETYEQYF. The V call is TRBV15, the J call TRBJ2-7; D gene ambiguous. The CDR3 extends over 14 amino acids. The germline gives CDR1 LNHNV, CDR2 YYDKDF (reference sequence). Trimming pared 1 base from V and 2 bases from J, leaving 9 bases between.

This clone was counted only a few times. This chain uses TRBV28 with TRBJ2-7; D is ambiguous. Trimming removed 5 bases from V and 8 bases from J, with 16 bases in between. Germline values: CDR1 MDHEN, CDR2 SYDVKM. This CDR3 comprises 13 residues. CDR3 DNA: TGTGCCAGCAGTCCTGCCTTGGGTGACCAGCAGTACTTC. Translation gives CASSPALGDQQYF.

The CDR3 DNA reads TGCGCCAGCAGCTTGCAGGGGCGGGACACTGAAGCTTTCTTT. Protein sequence: CASSLQGRDTEAFF. This chain uses TRBV5-1 with TRBJ1-1; possibly TRBD1 for D (6 bases). The V gene lost 1 base and the J gene lost 3 bases, with 10 bases spanning the gap. In germline, CDR1 is SGHRS, CDR2 YFSETQ. This CDR3 has 14 residues. The complete variable domain, with remaining parts taken from reference TRBV5-1 and TRBJ1-1, reads KAGVTQTPRYLIKTRGQQVTLSCSPISGHRSVSWYQQTPGQGLQFLFEYFSETQRNKGNFPGRFSGRQFSNSRSEMNVSTLELGDSALYLCASSLQGRDTEAFFGQGTRLTVV.

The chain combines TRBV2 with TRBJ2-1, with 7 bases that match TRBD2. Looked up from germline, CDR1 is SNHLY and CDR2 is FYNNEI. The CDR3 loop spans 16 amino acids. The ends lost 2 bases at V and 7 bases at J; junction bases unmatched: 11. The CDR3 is CASSENRPGGVNEQFF. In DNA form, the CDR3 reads TGTGCCAGCAGTGAAAATCGTCCGGGAGGAGTGAATGAGCAGTTCTTC.

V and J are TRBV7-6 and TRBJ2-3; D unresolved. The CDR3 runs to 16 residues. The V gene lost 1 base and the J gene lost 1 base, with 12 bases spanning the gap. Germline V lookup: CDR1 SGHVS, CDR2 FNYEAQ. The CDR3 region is CASSLVAGSGTDTQYF. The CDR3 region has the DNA TGTGCCAGCAGCTTAGTAGCCGGCTCCGGCACAGATACGCAGTATTTT. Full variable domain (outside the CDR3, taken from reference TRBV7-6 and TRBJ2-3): GAGVSQSPRYKVTKRGQDVALRCDPISGHVSLYWYRQALGQGPEFLTYFNYEAQQDKSGLPNDRFSAERPEGSISTLTIQRTEQRDSAMYRCASSLVAGSGTDTQYFGPGTRLTVL.

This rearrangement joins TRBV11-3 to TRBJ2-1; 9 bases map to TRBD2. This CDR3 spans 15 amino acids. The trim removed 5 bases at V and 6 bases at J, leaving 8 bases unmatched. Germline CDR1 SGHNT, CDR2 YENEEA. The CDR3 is CASSRWLAGANEQFF. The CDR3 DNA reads TGTGCCAGCAGCCGCTGGTTAGCGGGAGCCAATGAGCAGTTCTTC.

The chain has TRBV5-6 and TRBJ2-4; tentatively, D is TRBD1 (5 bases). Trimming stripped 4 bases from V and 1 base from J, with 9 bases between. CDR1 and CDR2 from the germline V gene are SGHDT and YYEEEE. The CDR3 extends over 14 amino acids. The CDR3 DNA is TGTGCCAGCAGCCTTAAGGGGGCCAAAAACATTCAGTACTTC. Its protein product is CASSLKGAKNIQYF.

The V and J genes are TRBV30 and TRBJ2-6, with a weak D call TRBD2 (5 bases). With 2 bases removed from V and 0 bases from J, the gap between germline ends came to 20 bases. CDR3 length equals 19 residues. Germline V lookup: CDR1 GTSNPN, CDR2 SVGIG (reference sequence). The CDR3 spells CAWSSGFDTFFSGANVLTF. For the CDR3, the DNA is TGTGCCTGGAGTTCGGGATTCGATACCTTCTTCTCTGGGGCCAACGTCCTGACTTTC.

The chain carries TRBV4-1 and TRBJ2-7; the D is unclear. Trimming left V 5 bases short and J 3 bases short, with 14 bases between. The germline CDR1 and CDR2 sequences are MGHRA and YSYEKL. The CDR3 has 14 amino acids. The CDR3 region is CASSESDSYYEQYF. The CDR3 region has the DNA TGCGCCAGCAGCGAATCCGACTCGTACTACGAGCAGTACTTC.

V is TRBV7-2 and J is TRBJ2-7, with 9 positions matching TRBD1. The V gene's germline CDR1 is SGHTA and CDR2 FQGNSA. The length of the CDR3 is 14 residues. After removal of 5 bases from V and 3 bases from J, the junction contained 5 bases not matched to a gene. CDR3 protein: CASSVDRGYYEQYF. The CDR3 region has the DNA TGTGCCAGCAGCGTAGACAGGGGGTACTACGAGCAGTACTTC.

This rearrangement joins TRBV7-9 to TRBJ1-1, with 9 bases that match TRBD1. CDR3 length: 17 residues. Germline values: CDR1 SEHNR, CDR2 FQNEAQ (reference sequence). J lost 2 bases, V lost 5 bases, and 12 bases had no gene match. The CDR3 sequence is CASSKPTGGQANTEAFF. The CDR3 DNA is TGTGCCAGCAGCAAGCCCACAGGGGGCCAAGCCAACACTGAAGCTTTCTTT.

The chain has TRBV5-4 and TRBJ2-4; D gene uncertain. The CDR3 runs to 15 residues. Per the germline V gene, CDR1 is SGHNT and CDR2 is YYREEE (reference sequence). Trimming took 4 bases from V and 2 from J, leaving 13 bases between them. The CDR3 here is CASSPSLGTKNIQYF. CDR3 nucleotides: TGTGCCAGCAGCCCTAGTCTAGGTACCAAAAACATTCAGTACTTC. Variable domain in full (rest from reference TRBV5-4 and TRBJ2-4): ETGVTQSPTHLIKTRGQQVTLRCSSQSGHNTVSWYQQALGQGPQFIFQYYREEENGRGNFPPRFSGLQFPNYSSELNVNALELDDSALYLCASSPSLGTKNIQYFGAGTRLSVL.

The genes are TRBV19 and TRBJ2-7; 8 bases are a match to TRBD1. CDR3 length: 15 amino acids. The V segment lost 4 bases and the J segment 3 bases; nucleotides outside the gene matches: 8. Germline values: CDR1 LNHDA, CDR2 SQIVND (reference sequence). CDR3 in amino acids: CASSTKGQGGYEQYF. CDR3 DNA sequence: TGTGCCAGTAGTACCAAAGGACAGGGAGGCTACGAGCAGTACTTC.

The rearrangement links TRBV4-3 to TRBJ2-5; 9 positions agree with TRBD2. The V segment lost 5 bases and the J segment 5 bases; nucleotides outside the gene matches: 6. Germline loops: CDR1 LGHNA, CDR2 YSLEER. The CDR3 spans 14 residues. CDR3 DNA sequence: TGCGCCAGCAGCTATAGCGGGAGCGGGGAGACCCAGTACTTC. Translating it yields CASSYSGSGETQYF.

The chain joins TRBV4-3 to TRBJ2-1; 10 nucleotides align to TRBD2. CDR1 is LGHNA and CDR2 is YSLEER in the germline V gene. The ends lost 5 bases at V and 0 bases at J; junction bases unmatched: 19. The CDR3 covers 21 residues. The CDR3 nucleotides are TGCGCCAGCAGCTTACTTAGACCTAGCGGGAGACTATGGGGCTCCTACAATGAGCAGTTCTTC. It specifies CASSLLRPSGRLWGSYNEQFF.

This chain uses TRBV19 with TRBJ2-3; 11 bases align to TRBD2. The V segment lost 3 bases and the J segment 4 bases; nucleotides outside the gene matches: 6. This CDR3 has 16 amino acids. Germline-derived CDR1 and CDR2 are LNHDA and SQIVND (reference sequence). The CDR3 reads CASSMLLAGAPDTQYF. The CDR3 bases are TGTGCCAGTAGTATGTTACTAGCGGGAGCCCCAGATACGCAGTATTTT. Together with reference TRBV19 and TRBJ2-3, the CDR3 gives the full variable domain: DGGITQSPKYLFRKEGQNVTLSCEQNLNHDAMYWYRQDPGQGLRLIYYSQIVNDFQKGDIAEGYSVSREKKESFPLTVTSAQKNPTAFYLCASSMLLAGAPDTQYFGPGTRLTVL.

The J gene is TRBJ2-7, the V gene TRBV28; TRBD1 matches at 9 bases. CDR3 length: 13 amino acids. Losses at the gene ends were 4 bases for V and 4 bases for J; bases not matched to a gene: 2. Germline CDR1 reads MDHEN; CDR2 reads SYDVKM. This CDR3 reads CASSWGQGYEQYF. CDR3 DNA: TGTGCCAGCAGTTGGGGACAGGGTTACGAGCAGTACTTC.

The CDR3 is CASSRTGDEQFF. DNA for the CDR3: TGTGCCAGCAGTCGTACAGGGGATGAGCAGTTCTTC. V and J are TRBV6-5 and TRBJ2-1; 7 nucleotides agree with TRBD1. V lost 5 bases, J lost 8 bases, and 3 bases stayed unmatched. Germline CDR1 is MNHEY and CDR2 is SVGAGI. CDR3 length equals 12 residues.

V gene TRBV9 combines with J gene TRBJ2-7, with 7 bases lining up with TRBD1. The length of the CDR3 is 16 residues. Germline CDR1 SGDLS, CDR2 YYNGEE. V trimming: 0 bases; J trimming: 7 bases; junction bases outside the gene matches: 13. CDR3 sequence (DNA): TGTGCCAGCAGCGTAGTCCCTTATACAGGGGAATTAGAGCAGTACTTC. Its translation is CASSVVPYTGELEQYF.

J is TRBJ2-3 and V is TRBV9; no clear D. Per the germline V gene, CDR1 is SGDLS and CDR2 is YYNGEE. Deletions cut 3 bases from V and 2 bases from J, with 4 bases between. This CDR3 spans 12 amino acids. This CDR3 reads CASSGNTDTQYF. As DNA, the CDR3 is TGTGCCAGCAGCGGAAACACAGATACGCAGTATTTT.

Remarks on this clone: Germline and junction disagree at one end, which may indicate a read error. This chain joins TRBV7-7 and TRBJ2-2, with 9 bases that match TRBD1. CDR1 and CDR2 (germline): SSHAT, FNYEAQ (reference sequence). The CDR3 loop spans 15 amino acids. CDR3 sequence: CASSLVGQGNGELFF. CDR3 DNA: TGTGCTAGCAGCTTGGTGGGACAGGGAAACGGGGAGCTGTTTTTT.

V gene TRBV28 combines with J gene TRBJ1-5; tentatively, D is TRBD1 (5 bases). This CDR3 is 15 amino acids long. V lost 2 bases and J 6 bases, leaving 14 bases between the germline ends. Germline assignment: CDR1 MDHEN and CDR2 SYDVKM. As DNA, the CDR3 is TGTGCCAGCAGTTTAGGTGGGGGGGGACTTCAGCCCCAGCATTTT. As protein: CASSLGGGGLQPQHF.

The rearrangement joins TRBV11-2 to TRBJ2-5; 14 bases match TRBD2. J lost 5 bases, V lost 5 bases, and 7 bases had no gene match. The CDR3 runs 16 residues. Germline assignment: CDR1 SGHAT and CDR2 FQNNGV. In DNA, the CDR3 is TGTGCCAGCAGCGTAGGGACTAGCGGGAGTTGGGAGACCCAGTACTTC. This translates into CASSVGTSGSWETQYF.

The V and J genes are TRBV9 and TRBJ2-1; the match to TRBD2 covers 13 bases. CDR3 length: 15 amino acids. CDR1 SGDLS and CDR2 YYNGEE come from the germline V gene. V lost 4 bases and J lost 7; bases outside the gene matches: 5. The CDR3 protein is CASSLWTSGSNEQFF. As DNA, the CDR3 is TGTGCCAGCAGCCTTTGGACTAGCGGGAGTAATGAGCAGTTCTTC.

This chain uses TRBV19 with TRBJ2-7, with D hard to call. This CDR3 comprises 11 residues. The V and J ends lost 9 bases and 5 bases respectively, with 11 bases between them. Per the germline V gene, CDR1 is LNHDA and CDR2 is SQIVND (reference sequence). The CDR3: CASRLRDEQYF. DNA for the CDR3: TGTGCCAGCCGGTTGAGAGACGAGCAGTACTTC.